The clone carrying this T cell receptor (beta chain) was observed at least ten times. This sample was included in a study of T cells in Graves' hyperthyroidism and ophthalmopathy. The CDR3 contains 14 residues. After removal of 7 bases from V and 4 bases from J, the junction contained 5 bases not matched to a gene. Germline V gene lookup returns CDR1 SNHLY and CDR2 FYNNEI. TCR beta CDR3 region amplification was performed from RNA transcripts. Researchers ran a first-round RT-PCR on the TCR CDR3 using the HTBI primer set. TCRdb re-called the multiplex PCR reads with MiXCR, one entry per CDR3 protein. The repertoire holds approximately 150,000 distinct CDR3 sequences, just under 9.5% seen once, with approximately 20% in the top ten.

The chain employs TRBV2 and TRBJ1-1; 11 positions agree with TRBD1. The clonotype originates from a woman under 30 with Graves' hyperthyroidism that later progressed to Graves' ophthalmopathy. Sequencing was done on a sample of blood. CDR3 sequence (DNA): TGTGCCAGCAACTCGGGACAGGGGGGCACTGAAGCTTTCTTT. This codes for CASNSGQGGTEAFF.